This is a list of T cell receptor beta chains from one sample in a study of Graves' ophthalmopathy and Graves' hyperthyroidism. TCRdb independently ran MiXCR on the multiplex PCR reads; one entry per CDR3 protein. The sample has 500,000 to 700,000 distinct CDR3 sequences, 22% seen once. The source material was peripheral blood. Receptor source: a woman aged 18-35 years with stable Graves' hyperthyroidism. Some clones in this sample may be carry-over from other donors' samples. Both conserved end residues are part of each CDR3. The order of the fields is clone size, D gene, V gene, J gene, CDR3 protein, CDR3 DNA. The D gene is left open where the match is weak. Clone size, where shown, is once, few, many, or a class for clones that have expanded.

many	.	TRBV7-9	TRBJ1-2	CASSLTVGNNYGYTF	TGTGCCAGCAGCTTGACGGTCGGAAATAACTATGGCTACACCTTC
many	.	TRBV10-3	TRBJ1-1	CAISEWGAVMNTEAFF	TGTGCCATCAGTGAGTGGGGGGCAGTAATGAACACTGAAGCTTTCTTT
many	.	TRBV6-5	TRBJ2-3	CASILPGDPDTQYF	TGTGCCAGCATTCTCCCGGGAGACCCAGATACGCAGTATTTT
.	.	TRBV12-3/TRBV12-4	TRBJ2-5	CASGQTERTQYF	TGTGCCAGCGGCCAGACGGAGCGGACCCAGTACTTC
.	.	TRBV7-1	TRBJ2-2	CASSSIRDGLEVSTGELFF	TGTGCCAGCAGCTCAATCCGGGACGGCCTCGAAGTTAGCACCGGGGAGCTGTTTTTT
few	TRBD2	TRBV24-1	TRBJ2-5	CATSDFAGGQETQYF	TGTGCCACCAGTGATTTCGCGGGAGGGCAGGAGACCCAGTACTTC
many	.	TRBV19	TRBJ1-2	CATSKGNYGYTF	TGTGCCACCTCAAAGGGGAACTATGGCTACACCTTC
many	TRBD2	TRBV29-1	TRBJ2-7	CSVEGSGSSYEQYF	TGCAGCGTTGAAGGTAGCGGGAGCTCCTACGAGCAGTACTTC
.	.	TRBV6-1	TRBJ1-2	CASSAPADNYGYTF	TGTGCCAGCAGTGCACCGGCAGACAACTATGGCTACACCTTC
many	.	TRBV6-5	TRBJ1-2	CASSFLRTEGIYGYTF	TGTGCCAGCAGTTTTCTTCGGACAGAGGGAATCTATGGCTACACCTTC
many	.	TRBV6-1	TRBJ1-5	CASRTGSSNQPQHF	TGTGCCAGCCGCACCGGGTCATCGAATCAGCCCCAGCATTTT
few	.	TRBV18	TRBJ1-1	CASSPQGENTEAFF	TGTGCCAGCTCACCACAGGGTGAAAACACTGAAGCTTTCTTT
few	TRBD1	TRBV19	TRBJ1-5	CASSTPPDRAYSNQPQHF	TGTGCCAGTAGTACACCGCCGGACAGGGCTTATAGCAATCAGCCCCAGCATTTT
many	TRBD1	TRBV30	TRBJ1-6	CAWQTGGSPLHF	TGTGCCTGGCAGACAGGGGGATCACCCCTCCACTTT
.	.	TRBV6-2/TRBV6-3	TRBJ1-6	CASSYVGRGASYNSPLHF	TGTGCCAGCAGTTACGTAGGGCGGGGGGCATCCTATAATTCTCCCCTCCACTTT